The 10 T cell receptor beta chains below were found in one sample sequenced in a study of cytomegalovirus exposure and HLA in healthy donors. Vbeta (60) and Jbeta (13) primers were used in the PCR. The method was immunoSEQ multiplex PCR; TCRdb's version includes in-frame clones alone and lacks a portion of them. The profile shows about 160,000 clones, around 78% of them singletons. What was sequenced was PBMCs. All receptors derive from a woman in her 40s in good health and CMV-seronegative.

V gene TRBV4-1 combines with J gene TRBJ1-5; 7 nucleotides align to TRBD1. The CDR3 runs to 14 residues. J was trimmed by 9 bases and V by 4 bases; bases with no gene match: 9. The germline CDR1 and CDR2 sequences are MGHRA and YSYEKL. The CDR3 region is CASSPGTDSRPQHF. CDR3 DNA: TGCGCCAGCAGCCCTGGGACAGACTCCAGGCCCCAGCATTTT.

The chain couples TRBV14 to TRBJ2-1; 11 nucleotides agree with TRBD2. The V and J ends lost 1 base and 6 bases, in that order; junction bases with no gene match: 5. Germline assignment: CDR1 SGHDN and CDR2 FVKESK. This CDR3 region has 16 residues. CDR3 DNA sequence: TGTGCCAGCAGCCAAGTTAGGACTAGCGGGTCCAATGAGCAGTTCTTC. Amino acids: CASSQVRTSGSNEQFF.

The chain links TRBV7-6 to TRBJ2-3, with 8 bases identical to TRBD1. Germline loops: CDR1 SGHVS, CDR2 FNYEAQ. The CDR3 spans 16 residues. V shed 5 bases and J 1 base; nucleotides not matched to a gene: 8. CDR3 sequence (DNA): TGTGCCAGCAGCCTGACAGGGGCCGCGGGCACAGATACGCAGTATTTT. Residues: CASSLTGAAGTDTQYF.

The chain joins TRBV18 to TRBJ1-3, with a tentative D call TRBD1 (5 bases). The germline gives CDR1 KGHSH, CDR2 LQKENI. CDR3 length: 16 amino acids. V dropped 6 bases and J dropped 1 base, with 16 bases sitting between them. CDR3 residues: CASSQESGWSGNTIYF. The CDR3 DNA sequence: TGTGCCAGCTCCCAGGAGTCAGGGTGGTCTGGAAACACCATATATTTT.

The chain joins TRBV28 to TRBJ1-2; 7 nucleotides align to TRBD1. The germline CDR1 and CDR2 sequences are MDHEN and SYDVKM. The CDR3 runs to 17 residues. J lost 6 bases, V lost 5 bases, and 18 bases had no gene match. The CDR3 nucleotides are TGTGCCAGCAGTCTACCGGACAGGAAGGTTTTTTATCATGGCTACACCTTC. It yields the protein CASSLPDRKVFYHGYTF.

Only one count was recorded for this clone. The chain joins TRBV7-8 to TRBJ2-3, with 7 bases matching TRBD2. With V trimmed by 4 bases and J by 5 bases, 12 bases remained unmatched. Germline CDR1 and CDR2: SGHVS and FQNEAQ. This CDR3 has 16 amino acids. This CDR3 is CASSSSAGSGVDTQYF. As DNA, the CDR3 is TGTGCCAGCAGCTCCTCAGCGGGGTCCGGGGTAGATACGCAGTATTTT.

The V and J genes are TRBV6-5 and TRBJ1-6; 7 nucleotides align to TRBD1. After removal of 6 bases from V and 5 bases from J, the junction contained 4 bases not matched to a gene. CDR1 and CDR2 from the germline V gene are MNHEY and SVGAGI. The length of the CDR3 is 14 residues. CDR3 nucleotides: TGTGCCAGCAGGGACGACAGGGATAATTCACCCCTCCACTTT. It codes for CASRDDRDNSPLHF.

The chain recombines TRBV18 with TRBJ2-3, with TRBD2 matching over 8 bases. Germline CDR1 reads KGHSH; CDR2 reads LQKENI. This CDR3 region has 15 residues. Unmatched junction bases numbered 7, after V lost 8 bases and J lost 0 bases. In DNA, the CDR3 is TGTGCCAGCACATCCAGCGGGGGCAGCACAGATACGCAGTATTTT. This encodes CASTSSGGSTDTQYF.

V is TRBV5-1 and J is TRBJ2-3, with D tentatively TRBD1 (5 bases). Germline V gives CDR1 SGHRS, CDR2 YFSETQ. CDR3 length: 14 amino acids. V lost 0 bases and J lost 6, with 11 bases in between. CDR3 bases: TGCGCCAGCAGCTTGGAGGGGATGGCGGATACGCAGTATTTT. Protein sequence: CASSLEGMADTQYF. The complete variable domain, with remaining parts taken from reference TRBV5-1 and TRBJ2-3, reads KAGVTQTPRYLIKTRGQQVTLSCSPISGHRSVSWYQQTPGQGLQFLFEYFSETQRNKGNFPGRFSGRQFSNSRSEMNVSTLELGDSALYLCASSLEGMADTQYFGPGTRLTVL.

The CDR3 sequence: CASSLQRGGGEQFF. CDR3 nucleotide sequence: TGCGCCAGCAGTCTCCAGCGGGGGGGCGGTGAGCAGTTCTTC. J is TRBJ2-1 and V is TRBV5-1; 10 bases line up with TRBD2. This CDR3 contains 14 residues. V shed 5 bases, J shed 9 bases, and the junction held 8 bases outside the gene matches. The germline V gene has CDR1 SGHRS and CDR2 YFSETQ.